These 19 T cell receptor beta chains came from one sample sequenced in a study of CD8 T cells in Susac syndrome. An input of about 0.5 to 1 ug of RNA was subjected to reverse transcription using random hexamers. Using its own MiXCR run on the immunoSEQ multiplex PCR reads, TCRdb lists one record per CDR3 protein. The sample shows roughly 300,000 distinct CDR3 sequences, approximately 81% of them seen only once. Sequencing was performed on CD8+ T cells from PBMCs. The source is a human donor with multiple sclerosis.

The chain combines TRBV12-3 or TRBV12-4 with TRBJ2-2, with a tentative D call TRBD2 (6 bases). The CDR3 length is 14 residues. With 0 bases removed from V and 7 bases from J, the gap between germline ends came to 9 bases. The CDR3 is CASSLAGGIGELFF. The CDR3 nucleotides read TGTGCCAGCAGTTTAGCGGGAGGAATCGGGGAGCTGTTTTTT.

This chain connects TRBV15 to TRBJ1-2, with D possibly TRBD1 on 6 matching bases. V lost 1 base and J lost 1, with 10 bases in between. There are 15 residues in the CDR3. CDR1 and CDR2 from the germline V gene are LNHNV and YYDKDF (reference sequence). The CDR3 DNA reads TGTGCCACCAGCAGAGGCCAGGGGAGTAACTATGGCTACACCTTC. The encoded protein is CATSRGQGSNYGYTF.

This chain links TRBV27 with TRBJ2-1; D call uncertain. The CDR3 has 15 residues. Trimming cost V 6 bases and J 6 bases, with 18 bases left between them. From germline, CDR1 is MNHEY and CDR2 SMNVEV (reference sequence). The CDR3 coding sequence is TGTGCCAGCAGCCCCTCCTGGGGAAAGGGCAATGAGCAGTTCTTC. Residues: CASSPSWGKGNEQFF.

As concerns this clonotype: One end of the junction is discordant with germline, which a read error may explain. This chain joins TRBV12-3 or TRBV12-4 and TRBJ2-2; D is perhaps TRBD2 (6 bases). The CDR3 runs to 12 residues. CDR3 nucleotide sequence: TGTGCCAGCAGTTTTAGGGTGGGGGGGCTGTTTTTT. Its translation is CASSFRVGGLFF.

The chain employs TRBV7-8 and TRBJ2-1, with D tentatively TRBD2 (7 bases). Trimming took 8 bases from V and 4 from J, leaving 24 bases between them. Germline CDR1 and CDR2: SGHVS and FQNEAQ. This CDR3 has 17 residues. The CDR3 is CASFPYKAGQGYNEQFF. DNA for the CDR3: TGTGCCAGCTTCCCCTATAAAGCGGGACAAGGATACAATGAGCAGTTCTTC. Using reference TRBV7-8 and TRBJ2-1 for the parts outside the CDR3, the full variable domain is GAGVSQSPRYKVAKRGQDVALRCDPISGHVSLFWYQQALGQGPEFLTYFQNEAQLDKSGLPSDRFFAERPEGSVSTLKIQRTQQEDSAVYLCASFPYKAGQGYNEQFFGPGTRLTVL.

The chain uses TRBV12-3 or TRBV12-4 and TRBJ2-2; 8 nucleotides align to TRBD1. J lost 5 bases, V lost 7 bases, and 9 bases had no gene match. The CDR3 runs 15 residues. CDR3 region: CASTPGTGETGELFF. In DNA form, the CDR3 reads TGTGCCAGCACCCCGGGGACAGGAGAGACCGGGGAGCTGTTTTTT.

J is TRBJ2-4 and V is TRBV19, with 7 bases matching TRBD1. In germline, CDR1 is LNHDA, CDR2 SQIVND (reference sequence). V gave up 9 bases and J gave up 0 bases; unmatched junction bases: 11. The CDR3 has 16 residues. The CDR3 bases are TGTGCCAGCCGGGACAGAGCCAAAGTAGCCAAAAACATTCAGTACTTC. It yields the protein CASRDRAKVAKNIQYF.

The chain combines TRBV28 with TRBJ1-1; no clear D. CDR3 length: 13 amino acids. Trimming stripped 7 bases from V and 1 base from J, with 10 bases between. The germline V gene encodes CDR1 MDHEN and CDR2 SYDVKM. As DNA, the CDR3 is TGTGCCAGCACCGTCCAGGCGAACACTGAAGCTTTCTTT. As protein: CASTVQANTEAFF.

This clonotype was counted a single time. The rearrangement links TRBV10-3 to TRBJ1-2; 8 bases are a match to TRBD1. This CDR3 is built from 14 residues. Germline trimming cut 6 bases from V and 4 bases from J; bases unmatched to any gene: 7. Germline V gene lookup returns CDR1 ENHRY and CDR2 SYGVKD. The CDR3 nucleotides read TGTGCCATCAGCCAGACAGGGGAGGGCTATGGCTACACCTTC. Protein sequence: CAISQTGEGYGYTF.

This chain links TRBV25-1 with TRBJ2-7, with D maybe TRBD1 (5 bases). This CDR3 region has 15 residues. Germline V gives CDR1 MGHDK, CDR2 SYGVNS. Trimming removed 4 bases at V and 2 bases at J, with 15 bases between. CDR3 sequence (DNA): TGTGCCAGCAGTGTTTCCAGGGCACCTACCTACGAGCAGTACTTC. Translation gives CASSVSRAPTYEQYF.

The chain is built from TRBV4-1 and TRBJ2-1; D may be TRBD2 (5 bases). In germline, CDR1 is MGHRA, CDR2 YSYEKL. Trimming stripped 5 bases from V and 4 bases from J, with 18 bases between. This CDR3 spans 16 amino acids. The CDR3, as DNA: TGCGCCAGCAGCGAAGTACATGCGGGCCGGTACAATGAGCAGTTCTTC. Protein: CASSEVHAGRYNEQFF.

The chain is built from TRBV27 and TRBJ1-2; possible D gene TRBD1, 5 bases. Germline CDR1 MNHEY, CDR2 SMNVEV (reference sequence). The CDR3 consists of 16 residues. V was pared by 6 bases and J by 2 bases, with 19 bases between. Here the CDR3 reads CASSPEGAGRNYGYTF. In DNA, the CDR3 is TGTGCCAGCAGCCCCGAAGGGGCAGGGAGGAACTATGGCTACACCTTC.

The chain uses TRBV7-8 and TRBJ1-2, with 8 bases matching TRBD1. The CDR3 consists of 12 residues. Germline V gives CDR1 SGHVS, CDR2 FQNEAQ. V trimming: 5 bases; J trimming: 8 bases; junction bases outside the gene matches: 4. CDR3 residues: CASSERDRGYTF. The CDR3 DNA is TGTGCCAGCAGCGAACGGGACAGGGGCTACACCTTC.

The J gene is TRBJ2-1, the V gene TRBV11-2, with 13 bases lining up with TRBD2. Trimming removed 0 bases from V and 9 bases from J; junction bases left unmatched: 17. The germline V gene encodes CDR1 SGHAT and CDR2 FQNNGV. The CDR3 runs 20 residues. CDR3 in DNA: TGTGCCAGCAGCTTAGAGCGACAGGGGGCTCCGGGACTAGCGGGATTTGAGCAGTTCTTC. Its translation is CASSLERQGAPGLAGFEQFF.

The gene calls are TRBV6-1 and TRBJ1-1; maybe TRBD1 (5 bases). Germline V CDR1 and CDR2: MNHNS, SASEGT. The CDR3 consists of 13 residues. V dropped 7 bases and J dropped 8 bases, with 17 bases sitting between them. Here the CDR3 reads CASNRDQGIEAFF. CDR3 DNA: TGTGCCAGCAACCGGGACCAAGGTATCGAAGCTTTCTTT.

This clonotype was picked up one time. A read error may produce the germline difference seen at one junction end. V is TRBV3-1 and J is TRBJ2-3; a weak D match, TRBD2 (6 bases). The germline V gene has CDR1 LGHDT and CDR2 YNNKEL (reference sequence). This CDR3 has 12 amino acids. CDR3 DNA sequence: TGTGCCAGCAGCCAAGACCGGGGAGGCCCCGTTTTT. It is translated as CASSQDRGGPVF.

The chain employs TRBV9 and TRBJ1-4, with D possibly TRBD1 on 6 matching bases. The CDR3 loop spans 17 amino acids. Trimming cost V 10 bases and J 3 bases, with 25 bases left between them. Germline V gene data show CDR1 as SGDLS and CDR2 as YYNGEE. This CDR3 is CASNRGGPEWANEKLFF. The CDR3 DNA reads TGTGCCTCAAATAGGGGGGGTCCCGAGTGGGCTAATGAAAAACTGTTTTTT.

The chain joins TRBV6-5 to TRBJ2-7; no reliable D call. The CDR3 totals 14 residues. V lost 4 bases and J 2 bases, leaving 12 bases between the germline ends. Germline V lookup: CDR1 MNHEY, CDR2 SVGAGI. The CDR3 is CASSWDSETYEQYF. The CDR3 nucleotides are TGTGCCAGCAGTTGGGATTCCGAAACCTACGAGCAGTACTTC.

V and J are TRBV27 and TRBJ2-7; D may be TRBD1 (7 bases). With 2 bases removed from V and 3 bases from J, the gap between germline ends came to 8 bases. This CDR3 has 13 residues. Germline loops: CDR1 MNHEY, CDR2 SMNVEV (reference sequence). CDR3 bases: TGTGCCAGCAGTTTACAGGGGGGCTACGAGCAGTACTTC. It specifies CASSLQGGYEQYF.